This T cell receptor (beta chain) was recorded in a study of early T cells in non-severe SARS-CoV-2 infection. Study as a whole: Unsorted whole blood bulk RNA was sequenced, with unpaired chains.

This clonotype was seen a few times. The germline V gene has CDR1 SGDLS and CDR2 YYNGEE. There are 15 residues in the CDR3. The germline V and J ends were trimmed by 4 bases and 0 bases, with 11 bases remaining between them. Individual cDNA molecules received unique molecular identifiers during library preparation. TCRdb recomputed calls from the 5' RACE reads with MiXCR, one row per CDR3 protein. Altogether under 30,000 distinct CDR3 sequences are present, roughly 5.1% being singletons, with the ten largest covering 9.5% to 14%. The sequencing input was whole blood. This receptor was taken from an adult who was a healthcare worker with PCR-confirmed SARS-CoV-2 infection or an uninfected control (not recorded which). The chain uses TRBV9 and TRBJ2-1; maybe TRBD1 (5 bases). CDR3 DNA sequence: TGTGCCAGCAGCCATACAGGTAGCTCCTACAATGAGCAGTTCTTC. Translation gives CASSHTGSSYNEQFF.